Each of the 8 T cell receptor beta chains below was sequenced from the same sample in a study of CD8+ T cells in alopecia areata. Treatment noted: oral pan-JAK inhibitor, 5-10 mg twice daily. RNA, once extracted, was reverse transcribed into cDNA for use as the sequencing template. Assay used: immunoSEQ multiplex PCR; TCRdb lists only in-frame clones, some missing. This sample carries approximately 210,000 clones, around 65% of them seen once, and the ten largest clones take around 1.3%. The sample here was CD4+ T cells sorted from blood, taken between weeks 44 and 45, from a patient treated with tofacitinib. The receptor source for this set is a human donor with alopecia areata.

This chain uses TRBV29-1 with TRBJ2-1; the D call may be TRBD1 or TRBD2 (5 bases each). Germline V CDR1 and CDR2: SQVTM, ANQGSEA. The CDR3 runs to 13 residues. V was trimmed by 5 bases and J by 8 bases, leaving 16 bases between them. CDR3 protein: CSVQYSGADEQFF. The CDR3 nucleotides read TGCAGCGTTCAATATTCCGGGGCTGATGAGCAGTTCTTC.

The CDR3 sequence: CSVVPGRNSGNTIYF. The CDR3, as DNA: TGCAGCGTGGTCCCGGGACGGAACTCTGGAAACACCATATATTTT. The chain links TRBV29-1 to TRBJ1-3; maybe TRBD1 (5 bases). The V gene lost 6 bases and the J gene lost 0 bases, with 15 bases spanning the gap. The CDR3 length is 15 residues. CDR1 and CDR2 from the germline V gene are SQVTM and ANQGSEA.

The chain recombines TRBV9 with TRBJ1-1, with D perhaps matching TRBD1 (5 bases). The CDR3 is 16 residues long. Germline-derived CDR1 and CDR2 are SGDLS and YYNGEE. V was clipped by 0 bases and J by 7 bases, with 19 bases between them. The CDR3: CASSVVPLGTGSEAFF. Written as DNA, the CDR3 is TGTGCCAGCAGCGTAGTCCCACTTGGGACGGGGAGTGAAGCTTTCTTT.

There are a few counts of this clone. The genes are TRBV5-1 and TRBJ2-3; D gene ambiguous. The V end was cut by 4 bases, the J end by 2 bases, with 5 bases between. CDR1 is SGHRS and CDR2 is YFSETQ in the germline V gene. The CDR3 sequence is 12 residues long. The CDR3 region is CASSVNTDTQYF. CDR3 bases: TGCGCCAGCAGCGTGAACACAGATACGCAGTATTTT.

This clone was picked up many times. At the DNA level, this CDR3 is encoded by other sequences in the same sample as well. The V gene is TRBV29-1, the J gene TRBJ1-1; D gene uncertain. Germline assignment: CDR1 SQVTM and CDR2 ANQGSEA. V was pared by 4 bases and J by 8 bases, with 8 bases between. CDR3 size: 10 residues. This CDR3 reads CSVADIEAFF. CDR3 sequence (DNA): TGCAGCGTTGCAGACATAGAAGCTTTCTTT.

As regards this clone: Other DNA sequences in the same sample also yield this CDR3. The genes are TRBV2 and TRBJ1-4; TRBD1 matches at 9 bases. CDR1 SNHLY and CDR2 FYNNEI come from the germline V gene. This CDR3 spans 13 amino acids. The V and J ends lost 6 bases and 8 bases, in that order; junction bases with no gene match: 4. CDR3 DNA sequence: TGTGCCAGCAGGGGACAGGGTGGAGAAAAACTGTTTTTT. It is translated as CASRGQGGEKLFF.

This clone was observed a handful of times. The chain uses TRBV5-1 and TRBJ2-3, with D perhaps matching TRBD1 (5 bases). The CDR3 covers 14 residues. V shed 4 bases and J shed 6 bases, with 15 bases lying between them. Germline V gives CDR1 SGHRS, CDR2 YFSETQ. The CDR3 bases are TGCGCCAGCAGCGTTGGGGCGAATTCGGATACGCAGTATTTT. Encoded protein: CASSVGANSDTQYF.

V and J are TRBV29-1 and TRBJ1-1; D remains ambiguous. In germline, CDR1 is SQVTM, CDR2 ANQGSEA. This CDR3 has 13 amino acids. V was pared by 7 bases and J by 1 base, with 13 bases between. The CDR3 here is CSGRGATNTEAFF. The DNA of the CDR3 is TGCAGCGGACGGGGTGCAACGAACACTGAAGCTTTCTTT.